This TCR beta chain was recorded in a study of shared clonotypes between healthy human individuals. The CDR3 totals 16 residues. CDR1 and CDR2 (germline): MNHEY, SMNVEV (reference sequence). The trim removed 3 bases at V and 1 base at J, leaving 8 bases unmatched. It was CD45RO-negative cells, positively selected for CCR7, that made up naive CD8 cells, with terminally differentiated effector memory CD45RA+ cells excluded. The genomic DNA of each subset was split evenly across several immunoSEQ plates. In replicate PCRs of sorted subsets, 150 to 200 ng DNA, some 28,000 T cell genomes, was used. TCRdb's table, derived via immunoSEQ multiplex PCR, lists solely in-frame clones and lacks some. The sample has about 2 million clones, over 85% seen once. Details on this clone: The antigen remains undetermined.

Study observations and caveats: Larger richness was generally estimated for naive than memory subsets.

Sequences were obtained from naive CD8+ T cells sorted from blood. V and J are TRBV27 and TRBJ2-7; the match to TRBD2 covers 8 bases. The TCR was taken from a man younger than 35 in good health. CDR3: CASSFSGGHHSYEQYF. CDR3 nucleotide sequence: TGTGCCAGCAGTTTCAGCGGGGGTCACCATTCCTACGAGCAGTACTTC.